This TCR beta chain was observed in a study of technical replicates of blood from several donors. V was pared by 0 bases and J by 4 bases, with 13 bases between. The CDR3 loop spans 15 amino acids. The germline V gene encodes CDR1 KGHSY and CDR2 FQNENV. Produced via immunoSEQ multiplex PCR; TCRdb's table is partial and in-frame only. Among about 100,000 clones listed, nearly 96% were seen once. The clonotype was recovered from a human donor in good health. The sequencing sample was made of T cells isolated from PBMCs. V usage is TRBV16 and J usage is TRBJ2-7; D is perhaps TRBD2 (5 bases). The CDR3 DNA reads as TGTGCCAGCAGCCAATCGCCCCGGGGTGGATACGAGCAGTACTTC. This codes for CASSQSPRGGYEQYF.